This T cell receptor (beta chain) came from a study of CD8 T cells in Susac syndrome. This CDR3 is built from 13 residues. V dropped 3 bases and J dropped 8; count of bases not matched to a gene: 4. Germline lookup yields CDR1 GTSNPN and CDR2 SVGIG (reference sequence). An input of about 0.45 to 1 ug of RNA was subjected to reverse transcription using random hexamers. Each CDR3 protein gets one entry after TCRdb re-called the immunoSEQ multiplex PCR reads with MiXCR. The sample holds approximately 130,000 distinct CDR3 sequences, about 90% seen once. Sample: CD8+ T cells from PBMCs. This chain connects TRBV30 to TRBJ2-1; 10 bases are shared with TRBD2. The origin of this receptor is a human donor with multiple sclerosis. The CDR3 region has the DNA TGTGCCTGGAGCCCCGGGACTAGCGATGAGCAGTTCTTC. The encoded protein is CAWSPGTSDEQFF.